A single T cell receptor (beta chain) is shown here with its context. The record originates from a study of T cell changes during pregnancy in multiple sclerosis. The assay was immunoSEQ multiplex PCR, and TCRdb's table has in-frame clones only and misses some. The sample has about 22,000 clones, about nine tenths seen once. J lost 1 base, V lost 3 bases, and 2 bases had no gene match. The CDR3 loop spans 14 amino acids. Germline CDR1 is SEHNR and CDR2 is FQNEAQ (reference sequence). Here the sequenced sample was CD4+ T cells from peripheral blood mononuclear cells, taken after pregnancy. The genes are TRBV7-9 and TRBJ1-1; 7 bases map to TRBD1. This sequence was found in a female donor in good health, enrolled as a control in a pregnancy study. Here the CDR3 DNA reads TGTGCCAGCAGCTTGGGACAGACGAACACTGAAGCTTTCTTT. Translation gives CASSLGQTNTEAFF.